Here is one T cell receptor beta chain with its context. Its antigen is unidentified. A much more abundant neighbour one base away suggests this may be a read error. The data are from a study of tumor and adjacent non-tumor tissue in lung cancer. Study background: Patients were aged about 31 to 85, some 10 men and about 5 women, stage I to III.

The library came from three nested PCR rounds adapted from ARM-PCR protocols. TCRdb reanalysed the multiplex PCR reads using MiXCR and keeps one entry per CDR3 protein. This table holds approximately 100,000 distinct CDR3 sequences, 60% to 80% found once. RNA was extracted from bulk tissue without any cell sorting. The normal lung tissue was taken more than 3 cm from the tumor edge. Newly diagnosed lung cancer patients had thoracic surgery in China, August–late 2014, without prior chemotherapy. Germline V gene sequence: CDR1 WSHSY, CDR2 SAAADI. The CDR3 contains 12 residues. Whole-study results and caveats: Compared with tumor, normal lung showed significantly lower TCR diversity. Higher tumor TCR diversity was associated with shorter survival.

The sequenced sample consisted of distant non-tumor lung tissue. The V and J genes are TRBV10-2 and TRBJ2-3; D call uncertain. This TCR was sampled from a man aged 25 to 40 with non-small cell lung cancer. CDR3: CAGSQSLDTQYF. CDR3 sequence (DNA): TGCGCCGGCAGTCAGAGTCTTGATACGCAGTATTTT.